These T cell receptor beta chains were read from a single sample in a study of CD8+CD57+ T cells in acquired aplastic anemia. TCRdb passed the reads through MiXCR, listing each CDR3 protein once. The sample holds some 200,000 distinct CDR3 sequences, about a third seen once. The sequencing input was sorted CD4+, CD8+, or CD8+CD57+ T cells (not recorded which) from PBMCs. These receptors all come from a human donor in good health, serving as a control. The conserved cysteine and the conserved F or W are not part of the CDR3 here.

CDR3 protein: ASSLDLGPYYVQY
V gene: TRBV5-4
J gene: TRBJ2-7

CDR3 protein: ASSARLAGGPAQY
V gene: TRBV9
J gene: TRBJ2-3

CDR3 protein: AWSVLGGNSPLH
V gene: TRBV30
J gene: TRBJ1-6

CDR3 protein: AISESRGQDTEAF
V gene: TRBV10-3
J gene: TRBJ1-1

CDR3 protein: ASSSGWGTLVDEQH
V gene: TRBV11-1
J gene: TRBJ2-7

CDR3 protein: ASSERMANEKLF
V gene: TRBV2
J gene: TRBJ1-4

CDR3 protein: ASSARDRHYEQY
V gene: TRBV7-9
J gene: TRBJ2-7

CDR3 protein: ASSRSREDIQPQH
V gene: TRBV4-2
J gene: TRBJ1-5

CDR3 protein: SGGAGHTQY
V gene: TRBV29-1
J gene: TRBJ2-3

CDR3 protein: ASSLEQGGETQY
V gene: TRBV5-1
J gene: TRBJ2-5

CDR3 protein: SAYGWDRGQTQY
V gene: TRBV20-1
J gene: TRBJ2-5

CDR3 protein: ASSEPRVRYGNTIY
V gene: TRBV7-9
J gene: TRBJ1-3

CDR3 protein: ASSGTLNQETQY
V gene: TRBV6-1
J gene: TRBJ2-5

CDR3 protein: ATTTAGSDQPQH
V gene: TRBV2
J gene: TRBJ1-5

CDR3 protein: ATTDLGSGNTIY
V gene: TRBV10-3
J gene: TRBJ1-3

CDR3 protein: ASSLGGQGQYGYT
V gene: TRBV5-8
J gene: TRBJ1-2

CDR3 protein: SARWGLAFHEQY
V gene: TRBV20-1
J gene: TRBJ2-7

CDR3 protein: AISELGDSIYEQY
V gene: TRBV10-3
J gene: TRBJ2-7

CDR3 protein: SASSQGLNEQF
V gene: TRBV20-1
J gene: TRBJ2-1

CDR3 protein: ASSGGAEAF
V gene: TRBV2
J gene: TRBJ1-1

CDR3 protein: ATSRDGRTNEKLF
V gene: TRBV15
J gene: TRBJ1-4

CDR3 protein: ASSPSWQGSSPLH
V gene: TRBV2
J gene: TRBJ1-6

CDR3 protein: ASSVTGTGNYGYT
V gene: TRBV5-4
J gene: TRBJ1-2

CDR3 protein: ASSIDRLNSPLH
V gene: TRBV4-1
J gene: TRBJ1-6

CDR3 protein: ASSSGQGSNQPQH
V gene: TRBV7-8
J gene: TRBJ1-5

CDR3 protein: ASSLGEGQGSYEQY
V gene: TRBV2
J gene: TRBJ2-7

CDR3 protein: ASREEDYGYT
V gene: TRBV2
J gene: TRBJ1-2

CDR3 protein: SARDHRDAEAF
V gene: TRBV20-1
J gene: TRBJ1-1

CDR3 protein: AISESGTNYGYT
V gene: TRBV10-3
J gene: TRBJ1-2

CDR3 protein: VSSKWYNSPLH
V gene: TRBV10-1
J gene: TRBJ1-6

CDR3 protein: ASSESGLAGVETQY
V gene: TRBV10-1
J gene: TRBJ2-5

CDR3 protein: ASSRPGGNTIY
V gene: TRBV7-8
J gene: TRBJ1-3

CDR3 protein: SAPPASFDTEAF
V gene: TRBV20-1
J gene: TRBJ1-1

CDR3 protein: ASTSPSDTQY
V gene: TRBV28
J gene: TRBJ2-3

CDR3 protein: ASSKLTGTGSNGYT
V gene: TRBV19
J gene: TRBJ1-2

CDR3 protein: ASSWANTEAF
V gene: TRBV7-9
J gene: TRBJ1-1